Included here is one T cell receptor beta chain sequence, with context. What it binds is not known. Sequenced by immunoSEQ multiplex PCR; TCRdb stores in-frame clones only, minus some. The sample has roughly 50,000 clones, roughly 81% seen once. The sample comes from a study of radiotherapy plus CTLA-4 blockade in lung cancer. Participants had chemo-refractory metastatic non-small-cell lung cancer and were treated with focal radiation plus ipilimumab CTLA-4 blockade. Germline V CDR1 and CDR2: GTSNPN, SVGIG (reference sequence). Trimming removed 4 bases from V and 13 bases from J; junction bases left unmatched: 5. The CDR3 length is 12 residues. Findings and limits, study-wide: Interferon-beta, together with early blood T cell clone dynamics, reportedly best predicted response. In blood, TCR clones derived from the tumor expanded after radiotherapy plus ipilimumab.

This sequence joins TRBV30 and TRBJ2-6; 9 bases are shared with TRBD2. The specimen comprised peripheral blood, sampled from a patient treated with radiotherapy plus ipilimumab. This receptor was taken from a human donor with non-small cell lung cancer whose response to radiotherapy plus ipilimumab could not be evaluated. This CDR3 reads CAWISSGGVLTF. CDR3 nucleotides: TGTGCCTGGATCTCCAGCGGGGGGGTCCTGACTTTC. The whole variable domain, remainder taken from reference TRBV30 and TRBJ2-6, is SQTIHQWPATLVQPVGSPLSLECTVEGTSNPNLYWYRQAAGRGLQLLFYSVGIGQISSEVPQNLSASRPQDRQFILSSKKLLLSDSGFYLCAWISSGGVLTFGAGSRLTVL.